Listed below are T cell receptor beta chains from one sample, sequenced in a study of blood T cell repertoires in COVID-19. The data were produced by immunoSEQ multiplex PCR, yet TCRdb's version contains in-frame clones alone and is incomplete. The sample has roughly 290,000 clones, 90% seen once. Material for sequencing was peripheral blood. The receptors stem from a young woman with COVID-19, enrolled during active disease. CDR3s include the opening cysteine and the closing phenylalanine or tryptophan. Fields, in order: clone size, V gene, D gene, J gene, CDR3 protein, CDR3 DNA. The D gene is left open where the match is weak. Clone size appears in some rows only: once, few, many, or a class for an expanded clone.

>NA|TRBV10-3|NA|TRBJ2-3
CAISGERGGLGTDTQYF
TGTGCCATCAGTGGAGAAAGAGGAGGGTTAGGCACAGATACGCAGTATTTT
>NA|TRBV5-1|NA|TRBJ1-2
CASSLVPGKSGYTF
TGCGCCAGCAGCTTGGTCCCAGGGAAATCTGGCTACACCTTC
>NA|TRBV20-1|TRBD2|TRBJ2-1
CSASRSSGYNEQFF
TGCAGTGCTAGTAGGTCTAGCGGCTACAATGAGCAGTTCTTC
>few|TRBV6-5|NA|TRBJ1-5
CASRGRGIDQPQHF
TGTGCCAGCAGGGGCCGGGGGATCGATCAGCCCCAGCATTTT
>NA|TRBV19|NA|TRBJ2-1
CASSISFHNEQFF
TGTGCCAGTAGTATTAGCTTCCACAATGAGCAGTTCTTC
>NA|TRBV7-9|NA|TRBJ2-1
CASSLSDPYNEQFF
TGTGCCAGCAGCTTGAGCGATCCCTACAATGAGCAGTTCTTC
>NA|TRBV19|NA|TRBJ1-4
CASSRDRRTNEKLFF
TGTGCCAGTAGCCGAGACCGGAGGACTAATGAAAAACTGTTTTTT
>NA|TRBV10-1|TRBD2|TRBJ2-3
CASSERSGSGADTQYF
TGCGCCAGCAGTGAGCGTAGCGGGAGTGGAGCAGATACGCAGTATTTT
>NA|TRBV5-4|NA|TRBJ2-4
CASSFRGGVGNIQYF
TGTGCCAGCAGCTTTCGTGGGGGCGTAGGAAACATTCAGTACTTC
>NA|TRBV19|NA|TRBJ1-1
CASSRKRVSTEAFF
TGTGCCAGTAGTAGAAAGCGGGTTAGCACTGAAGCTTTCTTT
>NA|TRBV5-5|NA|TRBJ1-3
CASSPLRESSGNTIYF
TGTGCCAGCAGCCCCCTCCGAGAAAGCTCTGGAAACACCATATATTTT
>NA|TRBV4-1|TRBD2|TRBJ2-1
CASSHSREGGYNEQFF
TGCGCCAGCAGCCACTCCAGGGAGGGCGGCTACAATGAGCAGTTCTTC
>NA|TRBV6-5|TRBD2|TRBJ2-7
CASRGEFEQYF
TGTGCCAGCCGGGGGGAGTTCGAGCAGTACTTC
>NA|TRBV11-2|TRBD1|TRBJ1-1
CASSLGQVVSEAFF
TGTGCCAGCAGCCTTGGACAGGTGGTTTCCGAAGCTTTCTTT
>NA|TRBV5-5|NA|TRBJ2-2
CASSFGTGELFF
TGTGCCAGCAGCTTCGGTACCGGGGAGCTGTTTTTT
>once|TRBV18|TRBD1|TRBJ1-5
CASSATGRNQPQHF
TGTGCCAGCTCGGCGACAGGGCGCAATCAGCCCCAGCATTTT
>NA|TRBV19|TRBD1|TRBJ1-1
CASSFGQGSLRTEAFF
TGTGCCAGTAGTTTTGGACAGGGGTCCCTCAGGACTGAAGCTTTCTTT
>NA|TRBV5-6|NA|TRBJ1-2
CASSLLQRYQGYTF
TGTGCCAGCAGCTTGCTCCAGCGGTATCAGGGCTACACCTTC
>once|TRBV7-3|NA|TRBJ2-5
CASSLGARETQYF
TGTGCCAGCAGCTTAGGGGCGCGGGAGACCCAGTACTTC
>NA|TRBV28|NA|TRBJ2-1
CASSLWGSINEQFF
TGTGCCAGCAGTTTATGGGGCAGCATCAATGAGCAGTTCTTC
>NA|TRBV11-2|TRBD1|TRBJ2-7
CASSLVRDSYEQYF
TGTGCCAGCAGCTTAGTACGGGACAGCTACGAGCAGTACTTC
>few|TRBV2|NA|TRBJ2-7
CASEGRASSGEQYF
TGTGCCAGCGAAGGCCGAGCGTCGAGTGGCGAGCAGTACTTC
>NA|TRBV9|NA|TRBJ1-2
CASSVDSNYGYTF
TGTGCCAGCAGCGTAGACTCTAATTATGGCTACACCTTC
>NA|TRBV9|TRBD1|TRBJ2-7
CASSQGAGESSYEQYF
TGTGCCAGCAGCCAGGGGGCCGGGGAGAGCTCCTACGAGCAGTACTTC
>few|TRBV5-1|TRBD1|TRBJ2-5
CASSFLGQGQETQYF
TGCGCCAGCAGCTTCCTAGGACAGGGGCAAGAGACCCAGTACTTC
>NA|TRBV7-9|TRBD1|TRBJ2-7
CASSSGTGVYEQYF
TGTGCCAGCAGCTCCGGGACAGGGGTCTACGAGCAGTACTTC
>NA|TRBV2|NA|TRBJ1-2
CASSRTDGYGYTF
TGTGCCAGCAGCAGGACAGACGGCTATGGCTACACCTTC
>NA|TRBV18|NA|TRBJ2-2
CASSPLRGSNTGELFF
TGTGCCAGCTCACCACTGCGCGGCTCGAACACCGGGGAGCTGTTTTTT
>NA|TRBV7-8|NA|TRBJ1-1
CASSLVQGANTEAFF
TGTGCCAGCAGCTTAGTGCAGGGCGCGAACACTGAAGCTTTCTTT
>NA|TRBV3-1/TRBV3-2|TRBD1|TRBJ1-6
CASKPGTGGSSYNSPLHF
TGTGCCAGCAAGCCCGGGACAGGGGGGAGCTCCTATAATTCACCCCTCCACTTT
>NA|TRBV1|NA|TRBJ2-5
CTSSQTWGGSGLWETQYF
TGCACCAGCAGCCAAACGTGGGGGGGTAGCGGCCTTTGGGAGACCCAGTACTTC
>few|TRBV10-3|TRBD2|TRBJ2-1
CAIGGLAGNEQFF
TGTGCCATCGGGGGACTAGCCGGTAATGAGCAGTTCTTC
>once|TRBV2|NA|TRBJ2-1
CASSEGKGLGSYNEQFF
TGTGCCAGCAGTGAAGGGAAGGGGCTAGGATCCTACAATGAGCAGTTCTTC
>NA|TRBV5-1|NA|TRBJ2-5
CASRETGSGEETQYF
TGCGCCAGCAGAGAAACAGGGTCGGGCGAGGAGACCCAGTACTTC
>NA|TRBV2|NA|TRBJ1-5
CASMGMNNQPQHF
TGTGCGAGCATGGGCATGAACAATCAGCCCCAGCATTTT
>NA|TRBV7-2|TRBD2|TRBJ2-7
CASSSTPPGGVWYF
TGTGCCAGCAGCTCCACCCCCCCTGGGGGGGTGTGGTACTTC
>NA|TRBV28|NA|TRBJ1-6
CASSYKKLGGADNSPLHF
TGTGCCAGCAGTTATAAAAAGCTGGGGGGAGCTGATAATTCACCCCTCCACTTT
>NA|TRBV19|TRBD1|TRBJ2-3
CASSMGTGSDTQYF
TGTGCCAGTAGTATGGGGACAGGGTCAGATACGCAGTATTTT
>NA|TRBV11-2|TRBD2|TRBJ2-7
CASSLSVRGGQYF
TGTGCCAGCAGCTTGAGCGTCCGGGGGGGGCAGTACTTC
>NA|TRBV5-6|NA|TRBJ1-1
CASSFNAKTEAFF
TGTGCCAGCAGCTTTAATGCTAAGACTGAAGCTTTCTTT
>NA|TRBV9|NA|TRBJ1-2
CASSVGTMPYGYTF
TGTGCCAGCAGCGTGGGGACAATGCCGTATGGCTACACCTTC
>NA|TRBV6-5|NA|TRBJ1-2
CASSYSSRGPYYGYTF
TGTGCCAGCAGTTACTCGAGTAGGGGTCCCTACTATGGCTACACCTTC
>NA|TRBV27|TRBD1|TRBJ2-2
CASSPPDRANTGELFF
TGTGCCAGCAGCCCGCCGGACAGGGCGAACACCGGGGAGCTGTTTTTT
>NA|TRBV11-2|NA|TRBJ2-4
CASSLVVKNIQYF
TGTGCCAGCAGCTTAGTAGTCAAAAACATTCAGTACTTC
>NA|TRBV5-6|NA|TRBJ2-7
CAGSATGAPYEQYF
TGTGCCGGCAGTGCGACAGGCGCCCCTTACGAGCAGTACTTC